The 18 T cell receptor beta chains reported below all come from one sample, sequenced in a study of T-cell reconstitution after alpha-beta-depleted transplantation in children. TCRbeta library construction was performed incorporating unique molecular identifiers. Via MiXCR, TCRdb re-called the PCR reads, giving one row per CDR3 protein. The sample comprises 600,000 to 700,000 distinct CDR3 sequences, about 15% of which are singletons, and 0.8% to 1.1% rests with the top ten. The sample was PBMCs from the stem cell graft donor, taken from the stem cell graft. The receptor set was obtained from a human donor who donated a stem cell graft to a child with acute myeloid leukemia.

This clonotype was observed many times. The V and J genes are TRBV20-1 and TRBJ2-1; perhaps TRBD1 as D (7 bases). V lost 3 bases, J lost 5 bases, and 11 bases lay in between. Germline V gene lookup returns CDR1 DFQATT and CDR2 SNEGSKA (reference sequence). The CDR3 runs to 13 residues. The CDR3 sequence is CSARGRGDNEQFF. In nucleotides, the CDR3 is TGCAGTGCTAGGGGCAGGGGGGACAATGAGCAGTTCTTC.

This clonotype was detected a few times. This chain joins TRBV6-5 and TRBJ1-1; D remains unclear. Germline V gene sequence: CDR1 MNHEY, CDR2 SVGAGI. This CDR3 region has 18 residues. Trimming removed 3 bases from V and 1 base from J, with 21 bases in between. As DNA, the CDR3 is TGTGCCAGCAGTTATATCGCGGGTGAAGGTGAAAAGAACACTGAAGCTTTCTTT. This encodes CASSYIAGEGEKNTEAFF.

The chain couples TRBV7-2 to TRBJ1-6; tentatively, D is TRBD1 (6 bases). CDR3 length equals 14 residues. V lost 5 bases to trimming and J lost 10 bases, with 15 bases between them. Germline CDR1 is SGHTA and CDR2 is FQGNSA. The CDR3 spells CASSVTGRESPLHF. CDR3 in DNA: TGTGCCAGCAGCGTTACAGGGCGTGAATCACCCCTCCACTTT. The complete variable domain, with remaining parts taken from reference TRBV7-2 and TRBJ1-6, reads GAGVSQSPSNKVTEKGKDVELRCDPISGHTALYWYRQSLGQGLEFLIYFQGNSAPDKSGLPSDRFSAERTGGSVSTLTIQRTQQEDSAVYLCASSVTGRESPLHFGNGTRLTVT.

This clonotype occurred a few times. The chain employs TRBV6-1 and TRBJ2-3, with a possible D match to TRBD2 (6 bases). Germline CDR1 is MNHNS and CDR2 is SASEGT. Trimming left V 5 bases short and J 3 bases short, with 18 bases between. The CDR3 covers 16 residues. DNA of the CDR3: TGTGCCAGCAGTCGATCTTCGGGAGCCGTAACAGATACGCAGTATTTT. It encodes CASSRSSGAVTDTQYF.

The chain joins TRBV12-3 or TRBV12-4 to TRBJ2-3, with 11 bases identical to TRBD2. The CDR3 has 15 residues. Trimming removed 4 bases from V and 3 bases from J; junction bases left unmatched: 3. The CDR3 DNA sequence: TGTGCCAGCAGTTCTCGACTAGCGGGGACAGATACGCAGTATTTT. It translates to CASSSRLAGTDTQYF.

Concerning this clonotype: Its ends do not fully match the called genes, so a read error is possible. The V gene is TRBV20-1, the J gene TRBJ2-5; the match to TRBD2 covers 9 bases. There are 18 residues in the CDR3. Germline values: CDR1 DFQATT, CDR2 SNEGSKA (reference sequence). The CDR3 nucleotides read TGCTGTGCTAGAGAGAGGGTGGTAGCGGGGGCCCCGAAAGAGACCCAGTACTTC. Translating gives CCARERVVAGAPKETQYF.

Here the CDR3 reads CASRKVGAEQFF. The CDR3, as DNA: TGTGCCAGCAGGAAGGTGGGGGCTGAGCAGTTCTTC. V gene TRBV6-2 or TRBV6-3 combines with J gene TRBJ2-1; possible D gene TRBD1, 6 bases. The CDR3 sequence is 12 residues long. V shed 6 bases and J shed 9 bases, with 12 bases lying between them. Germline V gene data show CDR1 as MNHEY and CDR2 as SVGEGT.

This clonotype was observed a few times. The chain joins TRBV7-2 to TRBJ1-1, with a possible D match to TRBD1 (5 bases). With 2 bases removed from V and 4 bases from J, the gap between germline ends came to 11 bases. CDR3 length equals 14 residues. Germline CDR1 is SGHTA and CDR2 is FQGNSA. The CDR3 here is CASSLMGGSTEAFF. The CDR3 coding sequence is TGTGCCAGCAGCTTAATGGGGGGGAGCACTGAAGCTTTCTTT.

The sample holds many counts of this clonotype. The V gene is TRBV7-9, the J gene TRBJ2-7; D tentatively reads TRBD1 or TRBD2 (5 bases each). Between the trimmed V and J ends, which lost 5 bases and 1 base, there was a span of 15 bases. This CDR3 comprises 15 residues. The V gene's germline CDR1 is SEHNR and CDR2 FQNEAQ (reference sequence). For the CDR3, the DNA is TGTGCCAGCAGCGGCTCCGGGACCGATTCCTACGAGCAGTACTTC. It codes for CASSGSGTDSYEQYF.

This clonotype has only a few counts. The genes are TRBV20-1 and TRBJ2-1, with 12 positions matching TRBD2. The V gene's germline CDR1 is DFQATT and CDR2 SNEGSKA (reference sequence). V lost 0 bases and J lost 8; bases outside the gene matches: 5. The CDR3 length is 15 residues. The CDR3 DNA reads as TGCAGTGCTAGAGAAAGGACTAGCGGGACATATGAGCAGTTCTTC. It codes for CSARERTSGTYEQFF.

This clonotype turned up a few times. The CDR3 DNA reads TGCAGTGCGAGGGGGCTGGATAATTCACCCCTCCACTTT. Translated, it gives CSARGLDNSPLHF. V is TRBV20-1 and J is TRBJ1-6; 7 nucleotides align to TRBD1. Germline V gene data show CDR1 as DFQATT and CDR2 as SNEGSKA (reference sequence). The CDR3 contains 13 residues. Trimming cost V 6 bases and J 5 bases; bases outside gene matches: 4.

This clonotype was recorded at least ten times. CDR3: CTLTGTRDYNEQFF. The DNA of the CDR3 is TGCACCCTGACCGGGACTAGGGATTACAATGAGCAGTTCTTC. The J gene is TRBJ2-1, the V gene TRBV20-1; 8 bases map to TRBD2. Germline V gene data show CDR1 as DFQATT and CDR2 as SNEGSKA (reference sequence). The CDR3 is made up of 14 amino acids.

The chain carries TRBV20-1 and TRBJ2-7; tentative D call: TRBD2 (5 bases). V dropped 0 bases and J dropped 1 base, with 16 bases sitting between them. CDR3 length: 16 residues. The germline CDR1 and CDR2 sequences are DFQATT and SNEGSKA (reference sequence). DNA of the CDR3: TGCAGTGCTAGAGAGATCTCGGGGTGGGGATCCTACGAGCAGTACTTC. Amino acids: CSAREISGWGSYEQYF.

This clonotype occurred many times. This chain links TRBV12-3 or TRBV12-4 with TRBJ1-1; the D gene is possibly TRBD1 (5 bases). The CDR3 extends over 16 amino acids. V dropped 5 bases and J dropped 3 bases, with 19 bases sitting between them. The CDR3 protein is CASSPRLRGRDTEAFF. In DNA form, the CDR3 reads TGTGCCAGCAGTCCAAGGTTGAGGGGCAGAGACACTGAAGCTTTCTTT.

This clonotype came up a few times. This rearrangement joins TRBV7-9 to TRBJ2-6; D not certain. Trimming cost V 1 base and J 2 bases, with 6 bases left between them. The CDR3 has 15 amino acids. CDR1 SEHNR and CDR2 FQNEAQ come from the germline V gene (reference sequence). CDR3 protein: CASSLERTGANVLTF. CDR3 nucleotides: TGTGCCAGCAGCTTAGAACGTACTGGGGCCAACGTCCTGACTTTC.

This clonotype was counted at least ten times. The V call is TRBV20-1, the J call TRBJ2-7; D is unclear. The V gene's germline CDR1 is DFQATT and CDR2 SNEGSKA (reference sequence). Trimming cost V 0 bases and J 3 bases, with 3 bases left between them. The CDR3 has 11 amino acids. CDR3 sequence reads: CSARDSYEQYF. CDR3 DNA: TGCAGTGCTAGAGACAGCTACGAGCAGTACTTC.

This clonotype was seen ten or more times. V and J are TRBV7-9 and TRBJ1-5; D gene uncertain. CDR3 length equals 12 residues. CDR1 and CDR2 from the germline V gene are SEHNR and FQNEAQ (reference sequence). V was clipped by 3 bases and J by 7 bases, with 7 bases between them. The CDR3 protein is CASSFGPQPQHF. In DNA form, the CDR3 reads TGTGCCAGCAGCTTTGGTCCCCAGCCCCAGCATTTT.

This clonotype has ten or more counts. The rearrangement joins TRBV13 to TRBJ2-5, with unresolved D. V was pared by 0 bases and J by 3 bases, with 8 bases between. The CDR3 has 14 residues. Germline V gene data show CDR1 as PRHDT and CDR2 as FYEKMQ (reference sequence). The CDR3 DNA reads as TGTGCCAGCAGCTTAGGTCTAGTAGAAGAGACCCAGTACTTC. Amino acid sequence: CASSLGLVEETQYF.